A selection of T cell receptor beta chains follows, all from one sample in a study of T cell responses to AZD1222 COVID-19 vaccine. The protocol was immunoSEQ multiplex PCR, while the TCRdb copy is restricted to in-frame clones and leaves out a portion. Seen here are 70,000 to 100,000 clones, approximately 90% observed once, and the top ten hold about 3%. This specimen was peripheral blood, taken 28 days after the second AZD1222 dose. The receptors come from an adult who received the AZD1222 COVID-19 vaccine. Both conserved end residues are part of each CDR3. The D gene is left open where the match is weak. A row's size may be missing; if present it is once, few, many or a size class.

size: NA; V: TRBV7-3; J: TRBJ1-2; D: NA; CDR3: CASSSGYGYTF; DNA: TGTGCCAGCAGCTCTGGCTATGGCTACACCTTC
size: NA; V: TRBV7-3; J: TRBJ1-5; D: NA; CDR3: CASSLGPRQPQHF; DNA: TGTGCCAGCAGCTTAGGCCCCCGGCAGCCCCAGCATTTT
size: NA; V: TRBV30; J: TRBJ1-1; D: NA; CDR3: CAWRRGWTEAFF; DNA: TGTGCCTGGAGAAGGGGGTGGACTGAAGCTTTCTTT
size: NA; V: TRBV15; J: TRBJ2-6; D: NA; CDR3: CATSRGTSGANVLTF; DNA: TGTGCCACCAGCAGAGGGACCTCTGGGGCCAACGTCCTGACTTTC
size: NA; V: TRBV4-3; J: TRBJ2-7; D: TRBD2; CDR3: CASSQDWLADKAYEQYF; DNA: TGCGCCAGCAGCCAAGACTGGCTAGCGGACAAGGCCTACGAGCAGTACTTC
size: once; V: TRBV29-1; J: TRBJ1-2; D: NA; CDR3: CSVEDGGRLYGYTF; DNA: TGCAGCGTTGAAGATGGGGGACGCCTCTATGGCTACACCTTC
size: NA; V: TRBV5-1; J: TRBJ2-5; D: NA; CDR3: CASSLETSGGVTQYF; DNA: TGCGCCAGCAGCTTGGAGACCTCGGGTGGGGTGACCCAGTACTTC
size: NA; V: TRBV11-3; J: TRBJ2-5; D: NA; CDR3: CASSFGAQGETQYF; DNA: TGTGCCAGCAGCTTTGGGGCCCAGGGGGAGACCCAGTACTTC
size: NA; V: TRBV4-3; J: TRBJ2-3; D: TRBD1; CDR3: CASSQTPGQSTDTQYF; DNA: TGCGCCAGCAGCCAGACACCGGGACAGAGCACAGATACGCAGTATTTT
size: NA; V: TRBV28; J: TRBJ1-5; D: NA; CDR3: CASSLSVDGQPQHF; DNA: TGTGCCAGCAGTTTATCCGTAGACGGTCAGCCCCAGCATTTT
size: NA; V: TRBV7-9; J: TRBJ2-3; D: NA; CDR3: CASSRGASSRRTDTQYF; DNA: TGTGCCAGCAGCCGCGGCGCCTCTAGCAGGCGCACAGATACGCAGTATTTT